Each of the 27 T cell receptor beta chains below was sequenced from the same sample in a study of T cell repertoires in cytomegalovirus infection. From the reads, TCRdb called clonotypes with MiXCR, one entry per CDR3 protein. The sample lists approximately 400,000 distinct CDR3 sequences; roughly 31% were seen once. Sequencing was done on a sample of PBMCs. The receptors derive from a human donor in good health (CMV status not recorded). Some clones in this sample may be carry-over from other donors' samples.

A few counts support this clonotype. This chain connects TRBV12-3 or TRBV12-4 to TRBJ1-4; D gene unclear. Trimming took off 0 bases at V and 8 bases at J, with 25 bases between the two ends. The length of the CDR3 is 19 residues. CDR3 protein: CASSLAGRGVGAMSEKLFF. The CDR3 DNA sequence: TGTGCCAGCAGTTTAGCCGGGCGTGGGGTTGGCGCGATGAGCGAAAAACTGTTTTTT.

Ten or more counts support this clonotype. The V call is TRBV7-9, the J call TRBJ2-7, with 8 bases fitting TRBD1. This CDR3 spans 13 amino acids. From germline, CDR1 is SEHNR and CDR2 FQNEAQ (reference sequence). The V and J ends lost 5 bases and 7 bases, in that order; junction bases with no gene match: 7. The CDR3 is CASSTQTGDEQYF. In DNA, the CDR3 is TGTGCCAGCAGCACACAGACAGGGGATGAGCAGTACTTC.

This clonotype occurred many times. CDR3 DNA: TGTGCCAGCAGTTACTCGGGAGCGGGGTACACCTTC. This sequence encodes CASSYSGAGYTF. The J gene is TRBJ1-2, the V gene TRBV6-5; no definite D call. There are 12 residues in the CDR3. V dropped 0 bases and J dropped 11 bases, with 10 bases sitting between them. Germline V gene sequence: CDR1 MNHEY, CDR2 SVGAGI.

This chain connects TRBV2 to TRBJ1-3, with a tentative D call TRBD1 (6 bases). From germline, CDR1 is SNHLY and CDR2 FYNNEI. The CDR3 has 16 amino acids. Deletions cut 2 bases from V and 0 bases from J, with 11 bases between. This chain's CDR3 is CASSEYPTGSGNTIYF. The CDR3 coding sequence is TGTGCCAGCAGTGAATATCCGACAGGCTCTGGAAACACCATATATTTT.

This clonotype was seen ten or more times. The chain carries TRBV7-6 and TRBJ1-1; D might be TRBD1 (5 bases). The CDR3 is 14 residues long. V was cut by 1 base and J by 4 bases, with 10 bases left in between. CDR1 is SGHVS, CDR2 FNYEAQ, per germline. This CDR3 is CASSLVGESTEAFF. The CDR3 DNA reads TGTGCCAGCAGCTTAGTAGGGGAGAGCACTGAAGCTTTCTTT.

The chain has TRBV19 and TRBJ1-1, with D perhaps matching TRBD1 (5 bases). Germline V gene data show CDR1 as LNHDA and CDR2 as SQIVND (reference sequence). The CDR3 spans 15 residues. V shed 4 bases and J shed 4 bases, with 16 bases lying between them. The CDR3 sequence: CASSKDIPKFTEAFF. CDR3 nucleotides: TGTGCCAGTAGTAAGGACATCCCCAAGTTCACTGAAGCTTTCTTT.

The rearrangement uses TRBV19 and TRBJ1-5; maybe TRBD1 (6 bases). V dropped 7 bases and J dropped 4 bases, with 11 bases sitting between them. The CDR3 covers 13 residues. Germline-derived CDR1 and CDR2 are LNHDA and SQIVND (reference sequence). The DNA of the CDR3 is TGTGCCAGTACCCCGGACAGAAATCAGCCCCAGCATTTT. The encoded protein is CASTPDRNQPQHF.

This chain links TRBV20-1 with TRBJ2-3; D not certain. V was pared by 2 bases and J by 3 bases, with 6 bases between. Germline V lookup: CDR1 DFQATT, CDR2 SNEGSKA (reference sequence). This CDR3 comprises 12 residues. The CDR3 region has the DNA TGCAGTGCTAGACGGCTTACAGATACGCAGTATTTT. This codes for CSARRLTDTQYF.

CDR3: CASSPLGTGWDTQYF. For the CDR3, the DNA is TGTGCCAGCTCACCACTCGGGACGGGATGGGATACGCAGTATTTT. The chain employs TRBV18 and TRBJ2-3; D could derive from TRBD1 or TRBD2 (5 bases each). Germline CDR1 reads KGHSH; CDR2 reads LQKENI. Trimming shortened V by 1 base and J by 6 bases, and 14 bases separated the two germline ends. CDR3 length: 15 residues.

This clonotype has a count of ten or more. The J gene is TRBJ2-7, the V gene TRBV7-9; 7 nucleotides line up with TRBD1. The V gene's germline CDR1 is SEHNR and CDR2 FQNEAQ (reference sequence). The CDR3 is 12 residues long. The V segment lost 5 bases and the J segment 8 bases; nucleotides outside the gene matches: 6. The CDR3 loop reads CASSPGQHKQYF. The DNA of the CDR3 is TGTGCCAGCAGCCCGGGACAGCACAAGCAGTACTTC.

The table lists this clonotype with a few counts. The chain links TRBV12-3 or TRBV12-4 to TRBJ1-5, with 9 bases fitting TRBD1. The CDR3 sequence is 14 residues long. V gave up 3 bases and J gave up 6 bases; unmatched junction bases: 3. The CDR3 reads CASSFRDRAQPQHF. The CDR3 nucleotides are TGTGCCAGCAGTTTTAGGGACAGGGCTCAGCCCCAGCATTTT.

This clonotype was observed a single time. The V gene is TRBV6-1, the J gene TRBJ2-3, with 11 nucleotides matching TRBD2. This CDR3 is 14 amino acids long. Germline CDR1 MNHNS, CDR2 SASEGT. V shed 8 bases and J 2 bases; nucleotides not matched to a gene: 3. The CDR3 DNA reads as TGTGCCAGCGTTAGCGGGGGGGTCACAGATACGCAGTATTTT. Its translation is CASVSGGVTDTQYF.

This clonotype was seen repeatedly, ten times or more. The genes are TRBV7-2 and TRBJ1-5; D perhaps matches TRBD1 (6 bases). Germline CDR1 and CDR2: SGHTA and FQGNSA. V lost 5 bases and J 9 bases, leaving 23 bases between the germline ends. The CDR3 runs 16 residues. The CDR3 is CASSPGGGAGSVPQHF. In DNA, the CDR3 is TGTGCCAGCAGCCCCGGGGGGGGGGCAGGGTCTGTGCCCCAGCATTTT.

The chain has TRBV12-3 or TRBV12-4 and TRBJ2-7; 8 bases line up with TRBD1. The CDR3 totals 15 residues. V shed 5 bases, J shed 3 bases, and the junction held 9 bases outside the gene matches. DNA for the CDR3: TGTGCCAGCAGTCGAGGACAGGGCCCCATCTACGAGCAGTACTTC. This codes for CASSRGQGPIYEQYF.

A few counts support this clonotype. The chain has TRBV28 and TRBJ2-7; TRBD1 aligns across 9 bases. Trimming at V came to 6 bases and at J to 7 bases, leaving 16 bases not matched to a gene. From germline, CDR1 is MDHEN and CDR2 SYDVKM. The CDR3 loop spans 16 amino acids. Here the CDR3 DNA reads TGTGCCAGCAGGGCGGGGGTCGGGACAGGGAAGGGGGAGCAGTACTTC. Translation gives CASRAGVGTGKGEQYF.

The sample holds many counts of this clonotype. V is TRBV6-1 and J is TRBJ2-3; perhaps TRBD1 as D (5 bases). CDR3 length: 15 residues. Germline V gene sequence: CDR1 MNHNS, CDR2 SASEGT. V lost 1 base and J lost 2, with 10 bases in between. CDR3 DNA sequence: TGTGCCAGCAGTGAAGGTGACAGATACACAGATACGCAGTATTTT. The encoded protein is CASSEGDRYTDTQYF.

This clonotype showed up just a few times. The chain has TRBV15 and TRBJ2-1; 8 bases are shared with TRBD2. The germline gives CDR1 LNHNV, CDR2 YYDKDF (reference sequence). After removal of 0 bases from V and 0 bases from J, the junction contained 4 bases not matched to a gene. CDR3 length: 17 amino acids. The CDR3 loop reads CATSRERGAGSYNEQFF. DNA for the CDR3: TGTGCCACCAGCAGAGAGCGGGGGGCTGGCTCCTACAATGAGCAGTTCTTC.

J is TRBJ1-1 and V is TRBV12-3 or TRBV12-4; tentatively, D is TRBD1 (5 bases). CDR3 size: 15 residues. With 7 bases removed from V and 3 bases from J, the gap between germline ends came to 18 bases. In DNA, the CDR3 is TGTGCCAGCACACGGACGAGGGGATCGTACACTGAAGCTTTCTTT. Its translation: CASTRTRGSYTEAFF.

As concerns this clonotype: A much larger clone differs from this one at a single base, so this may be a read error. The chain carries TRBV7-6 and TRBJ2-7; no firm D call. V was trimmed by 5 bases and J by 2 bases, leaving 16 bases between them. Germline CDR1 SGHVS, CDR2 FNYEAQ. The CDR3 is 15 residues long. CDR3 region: CASSHQSVGTYEQYF. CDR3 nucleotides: TGTGCCAGCAGCCACCAATCTGTTGGAACCTACGAGCAGTACTTC.

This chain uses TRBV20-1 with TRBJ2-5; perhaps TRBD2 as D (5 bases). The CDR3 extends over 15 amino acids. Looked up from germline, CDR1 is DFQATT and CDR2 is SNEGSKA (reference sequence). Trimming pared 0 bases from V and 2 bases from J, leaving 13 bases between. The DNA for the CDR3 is TGCAGTGCTAGAGATCGGGCGCTAGCTCAAGAGACCCAGTACTTC. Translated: CSARDRALAQETQYF.

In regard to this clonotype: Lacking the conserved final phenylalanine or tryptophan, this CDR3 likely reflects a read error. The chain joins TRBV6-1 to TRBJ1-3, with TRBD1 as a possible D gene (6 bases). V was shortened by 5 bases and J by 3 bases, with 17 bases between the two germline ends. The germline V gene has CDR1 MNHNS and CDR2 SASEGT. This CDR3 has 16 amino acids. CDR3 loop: CASSYEAGALGNTIYV. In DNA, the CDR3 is TGTGCCAGCAGTTACGAGGCAGGGGCTCTTGGAAACACCATATATGTT.

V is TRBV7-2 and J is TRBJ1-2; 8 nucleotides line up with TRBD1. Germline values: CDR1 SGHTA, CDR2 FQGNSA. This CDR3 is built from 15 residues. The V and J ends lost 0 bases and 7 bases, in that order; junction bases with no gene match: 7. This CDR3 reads CASSLARTGTVGYTF. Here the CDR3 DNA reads TGTGCCAGCAGCTTAGCGAGGACAGGGACTGTTGGCTACACCTTC.

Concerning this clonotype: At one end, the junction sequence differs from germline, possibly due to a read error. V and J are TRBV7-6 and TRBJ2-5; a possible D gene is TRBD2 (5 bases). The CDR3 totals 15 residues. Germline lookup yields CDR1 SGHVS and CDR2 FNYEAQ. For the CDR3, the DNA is TGTGCCTGCAGCCCCGCCGGACGGGGACAAGAGACCCAGTACTTC. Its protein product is CACSPAGRGQETQYF.

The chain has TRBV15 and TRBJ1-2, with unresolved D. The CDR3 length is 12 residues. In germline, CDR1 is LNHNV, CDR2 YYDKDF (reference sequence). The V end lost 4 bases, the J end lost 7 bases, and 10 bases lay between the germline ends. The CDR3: CATSTRTGGYTF. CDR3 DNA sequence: TGTGCCACCAGCACCCGGACGGGTGGCTACACCTTC. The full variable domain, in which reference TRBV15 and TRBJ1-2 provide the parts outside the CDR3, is DAMVIQNPRYQVTQFGKPVTLSCSQTLNHNVMYWYQQKSSQAPKLLFHYYDKDFNNEADTPDNFQSRRPNTSFCFLDIRSPGLGDTAMYLCATSTRTGGYTFGSGTRLTVV.

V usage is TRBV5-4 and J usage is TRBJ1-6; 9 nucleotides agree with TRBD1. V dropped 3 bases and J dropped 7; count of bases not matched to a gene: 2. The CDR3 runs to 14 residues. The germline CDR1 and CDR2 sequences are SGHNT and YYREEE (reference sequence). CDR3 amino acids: CASSYDRGNSPLHF. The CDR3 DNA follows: TGTGCCAGCAGCTACGACAGGGGGAATTCACCCCTCCACTTT.

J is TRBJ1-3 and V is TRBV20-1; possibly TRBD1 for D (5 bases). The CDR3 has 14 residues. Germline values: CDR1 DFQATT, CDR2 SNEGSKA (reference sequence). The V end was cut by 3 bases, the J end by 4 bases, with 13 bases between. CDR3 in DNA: TGCAGTGCTAGCCCAAGAGGGACCGGAAACACCATATATTTT. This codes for CSASPRGTGNTIYF.

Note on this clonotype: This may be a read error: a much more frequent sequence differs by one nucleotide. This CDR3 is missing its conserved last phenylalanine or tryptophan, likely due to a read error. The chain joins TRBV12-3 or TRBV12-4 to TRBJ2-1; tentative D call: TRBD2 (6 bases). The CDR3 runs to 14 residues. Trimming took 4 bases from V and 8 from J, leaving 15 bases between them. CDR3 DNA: TGTGCCAGCAGTTCTCGCCCCACGGGGGATGAGCAGTTCTTA. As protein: CASSSRPTGDEQFL.